This TCR beta chain is drawn from a study of human T cells and chemical hapten exposure. Overall study: TCR yields per sample varied, mainly owing to small pooled library volume differences.

In germline, CDR1 is SGHVS, CDR2 FQNEAQ. The CDR3 runs to 15 residues. Time point described: pre-sensitization, week 0. The treatment is: therapeutic diphenylcyclopropenone sensitization with weekly scalp DPC. One entry per CDR3 protein results from TCRdb running MiXCR on the RACE reads. The data contain 350,000 to 450,000 distinct CDR3 sequences, 4.5% to 5.5% of them singletons. Findings of the study overall: No change in TCRs above 1 in 1000 frequency was produced by DPC sensitization.

This clonotype was detected many times. Its antigen is not known. An end of the junction does not agree with germline; a read error may underlie this. The chain carries TRBV7-8 and TRBJ2-1, with a possible D match to TRBD2 (5 bases). The source material was whole blood, sampled in connection with sensitization to the hapten diphenylcyclopropenone (DPC). The clonotype was recovered from a woman between 50 and 59 years old with alopecia areata. Some clones in this sample may be carry-over from other donors' samples. This chain's CDR3 is CASSLELPSYDEQFF. The CDR3 bases are TGTGCCAGCAGCTTAGAATTGCCTAGCTACGATGAGCAGTTCTTC.